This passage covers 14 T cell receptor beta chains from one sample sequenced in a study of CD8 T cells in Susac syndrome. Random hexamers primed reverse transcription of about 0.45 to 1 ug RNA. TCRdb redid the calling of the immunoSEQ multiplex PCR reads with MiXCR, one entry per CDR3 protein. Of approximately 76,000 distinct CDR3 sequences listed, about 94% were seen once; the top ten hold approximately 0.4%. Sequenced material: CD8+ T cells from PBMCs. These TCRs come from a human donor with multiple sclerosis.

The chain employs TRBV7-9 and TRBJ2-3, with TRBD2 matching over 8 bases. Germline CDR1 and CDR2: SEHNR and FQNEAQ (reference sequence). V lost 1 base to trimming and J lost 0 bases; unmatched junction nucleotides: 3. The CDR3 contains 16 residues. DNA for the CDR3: TGTGCCAGCAGCTTAGTCGCGGGAGGAAGCACAGATACGCAGTATTTT. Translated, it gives CASSLVAGGSTDTQYF. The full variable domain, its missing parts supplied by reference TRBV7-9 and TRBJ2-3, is DTGVSQNPRHKITKRGQNVTFRCDPISEHNRLYWYRQTLGQGPEFLTYFQNEAQLEKSRLLSDRFSAERPKGSFSTLEIQRTEQGDSAMYLCASSLVAGGSTDTQYFGPGTRLTVL.

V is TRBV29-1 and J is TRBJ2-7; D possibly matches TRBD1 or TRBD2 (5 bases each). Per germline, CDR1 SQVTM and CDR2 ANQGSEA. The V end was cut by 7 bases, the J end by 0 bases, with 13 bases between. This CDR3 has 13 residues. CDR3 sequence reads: CSAGDATSYEQYF. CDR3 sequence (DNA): TGCAGCGCTGGGGACGCCACCTCCTACGAGCAGTACTTC.

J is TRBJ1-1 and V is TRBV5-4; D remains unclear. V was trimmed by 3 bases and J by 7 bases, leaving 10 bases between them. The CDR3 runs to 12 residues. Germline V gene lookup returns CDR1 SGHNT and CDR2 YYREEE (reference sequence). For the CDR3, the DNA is TGTGCCAGCAGCTCGGAGAGACTTGAAGCTTTCTTT. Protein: CASSSERLEAFF. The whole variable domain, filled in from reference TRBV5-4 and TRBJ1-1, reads ETGVTQSPTHLIKTRGQQVTLRCSSQSGHNTVSWYQQALGQGPQFIFQYYREEENGRGNFPPRFSGLQFPNYSSELNVNALELDDSALYLCASSSERLEAFFGQGTRLTVV.

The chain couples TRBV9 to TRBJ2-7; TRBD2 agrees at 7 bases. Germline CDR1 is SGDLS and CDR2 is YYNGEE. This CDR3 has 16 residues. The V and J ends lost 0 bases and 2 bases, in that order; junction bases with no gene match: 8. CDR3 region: CASSVGKSGGAYEQYF. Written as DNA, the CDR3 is TGTGCCAGCAGCGTAGGGAAAAGTGGGGGGGCCTACGAGCAGTACTTC. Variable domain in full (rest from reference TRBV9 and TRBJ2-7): DSGVTQTPKHLITATGQRVTLRCSPRSGDLSVYWYQQSLDQGLQFLIQYYNGEERAKGNILERFSAQQFPDLHSELNLSSLELGDSALYFCASSVGKSGGAYEQYFGPGTRLTVT.

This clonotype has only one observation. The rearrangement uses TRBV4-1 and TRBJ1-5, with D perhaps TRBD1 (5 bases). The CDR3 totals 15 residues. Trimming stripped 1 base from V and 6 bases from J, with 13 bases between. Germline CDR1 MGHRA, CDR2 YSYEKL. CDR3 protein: CASSQAGRGGQPQHF. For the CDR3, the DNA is TGCGCCAGCAGCCAAGCAGGAAGGGGAGGTCAGCCCCAGCATTTT.

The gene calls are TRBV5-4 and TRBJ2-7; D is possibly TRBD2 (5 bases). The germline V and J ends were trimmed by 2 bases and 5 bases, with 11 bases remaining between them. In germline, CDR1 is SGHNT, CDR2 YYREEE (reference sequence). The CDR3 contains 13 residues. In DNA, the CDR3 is TGTGCCAGCAGCTTCCGGGGTGGCGACGAGCAGTACTTC. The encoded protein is CASSFRGGDEQYF.

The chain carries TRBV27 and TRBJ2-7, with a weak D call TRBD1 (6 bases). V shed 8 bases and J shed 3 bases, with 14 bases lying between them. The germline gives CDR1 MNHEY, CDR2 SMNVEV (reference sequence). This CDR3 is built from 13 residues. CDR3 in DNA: TGTGCCAGCGCTTACAGGGACCGCTACGAGCAGTACTTC. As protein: CASAYRDRYEQYF.

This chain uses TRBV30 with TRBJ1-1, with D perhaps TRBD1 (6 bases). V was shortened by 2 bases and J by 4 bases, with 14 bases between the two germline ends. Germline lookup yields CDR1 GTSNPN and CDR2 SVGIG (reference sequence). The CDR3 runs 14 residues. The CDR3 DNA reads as TGTGCCTGGAGTTTCATGGGAGGGGGCACTGAAGCTTTCTTT. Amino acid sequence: CAWSFMGGGTEAFF.

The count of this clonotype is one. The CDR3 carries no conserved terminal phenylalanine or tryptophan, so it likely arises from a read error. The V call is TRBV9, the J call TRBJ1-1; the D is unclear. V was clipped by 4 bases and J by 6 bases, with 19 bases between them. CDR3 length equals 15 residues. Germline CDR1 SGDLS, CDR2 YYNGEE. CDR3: CASSPDGGVRSEAFS. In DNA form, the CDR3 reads TGTGCCAGCAGCCCCGACGGCGGGGTACGGTCTGAAGCTTTCTCT.

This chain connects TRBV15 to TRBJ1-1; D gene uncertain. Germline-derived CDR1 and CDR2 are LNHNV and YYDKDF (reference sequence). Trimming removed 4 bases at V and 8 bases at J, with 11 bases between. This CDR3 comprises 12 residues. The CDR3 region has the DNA TGTGCCACCAGCATCTTGACGGTGGAAGCTTTCTTT. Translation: CATSILTVEAFF.

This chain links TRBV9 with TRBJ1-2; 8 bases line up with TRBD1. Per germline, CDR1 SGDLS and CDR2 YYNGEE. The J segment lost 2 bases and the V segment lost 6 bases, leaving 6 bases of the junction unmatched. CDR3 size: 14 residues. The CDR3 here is CASTSTGENYGYTF. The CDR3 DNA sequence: TGTGCCAGCACCTCGACAGGGGAAAACTATGGCTACACCTTC. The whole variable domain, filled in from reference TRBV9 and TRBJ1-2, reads DSGVTQTPKHLITATGQRVTLRCSPRSGDLSVYWYQQSLDQGLQFLIQYYNGEERAKGNILERFSAQQFPDLHSELNLSSLELGDSALYFCASTSTGENYGYTFGSGTRLTVV.

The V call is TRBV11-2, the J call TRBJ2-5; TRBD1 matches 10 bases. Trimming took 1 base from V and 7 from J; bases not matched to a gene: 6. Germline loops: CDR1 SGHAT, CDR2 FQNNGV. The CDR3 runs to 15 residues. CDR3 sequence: CASSLVTGGSGTQYF. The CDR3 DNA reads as TGTGCCAGCAGCTTAGTGACAGGGGGCTCTGGGACCCAGTACTTC.

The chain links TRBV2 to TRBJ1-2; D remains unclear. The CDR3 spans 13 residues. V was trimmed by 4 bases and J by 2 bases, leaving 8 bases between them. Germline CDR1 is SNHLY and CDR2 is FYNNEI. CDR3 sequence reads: CASSAALNYGYTF. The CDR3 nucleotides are TGTGCCAGCAGTGCCGCCCTAAACTATGGCTACACCTTC. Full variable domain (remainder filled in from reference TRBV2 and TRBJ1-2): EPEVTQTPSHQVTQMGQEVILRCVPISNHLYFYWYRQILGQKVEFLVSFYNNEISEKSEIFDDQFSVERPDGSNFTLKIRSTKLEDSAMYFCASSAALNYGYTFGSGTRLTVV.

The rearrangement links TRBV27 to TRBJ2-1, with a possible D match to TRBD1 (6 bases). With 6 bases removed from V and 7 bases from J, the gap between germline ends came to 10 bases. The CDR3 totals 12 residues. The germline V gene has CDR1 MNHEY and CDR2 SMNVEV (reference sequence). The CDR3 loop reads CASRDRINEQFF. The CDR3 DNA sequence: TGTGCCAGCAGGGACAGAATAAATGAGCAGTTCTTC.